Sequencing of this T cell receptor beta chain was carried out in a study of cytomegalovirus exposure and HLA in healthy donors. The study ran its PCR with 60 Vbeta and 13 Jbeta primers. The table came from immunoSEQ multiplex PCR; TCRdb's copy has only in-frame clones and leaves some out. The repertoire shows 200,000 to 250,000 clones; the top ten hold around 1.1%. V shed 1 base and J shed 0 bases, with 6 bases lying between them. Germline V CDR1 and CDR2: MGHRA, YSYEKL. The CDR3 is 14 amino acids. The origin of this receptor is a girl under 10 years old in good health and CMV-seropositive. The V and J genes are TRBV4-1 and TRBJ2-5, with D unclear. The sequenced material came from PBMCs. The CDR3 coding sequence is TGCGCCAGCAGCCAAGGGCGGTACCAAGAGACCCAGTACTTC. It specifies CASSQGRYQETQYF.